A single sample is the source of the 7 T cell receptor beta chains below, sequenced in a study of long-term antiretroviral therapy in people with HIV. They ran version v3.0 of the immunoSEQ assay at survey level. The repertoire was sequenced with immunoSEQ multiplex PCR; TCRdb's copy has only in-frame clones and lacks some. The sample consists of approximately 24,000 clones, about four fifths of them appearing once. Material: unsorted PBMCs, obtained 1.1 years before starting antiretroviral therapy. All receptors derive from a woman aged 25 to 39 with HIV.

This clone has just one count. The V call is TRBV29-1, the J call TRBJ2-2; 14 bases match TRBD2. Trimming at V came to 5 bases and at J to 6 bases, leaving 11 bases not matched to a gene. Germline V gives CDR1 SQVTM, CDR2 ANQGSEA. This CDR3 is built from 17 residues. The CDR3 loop is CSVRSTSGGAKAGELFF. DNA for the CDR3: TGCAGCGTTCGTTCGACTAGCGGGGGGGCCAAGGCCGGGGAGCTGTTTTTT.

The rearrangement joins TRBV30 to TRBJ2-2; D gene ambiguous. CDR3 length: 14 residues. Germline loops: CDR1 GTSNPN, CDR2 SVGIG (reference sequence). V was shortened by 0 bases and J by 6 bases, with 11 bases between the two germline ends. Here the CDR3 reads CAWSVQRPSGELFF. In nucleotides, the CDR3 is TGTGCCTGGAGTGTACAAAGGCCTTCCGGGGAGCTGTTTTTT.

This rearrangement joins TRBV5-6 to TRBJ2-1; 9 bases agree with TRBD2. Germline-derived CDR1 and CDR2 are SGHDT and YYEEEE. V shed 1 base, J shed 4 bases, and the junction held 0 bases outside the gene matches. This CDR3 comprises 14 residues. As DNA, the CDR3 is TGTGCCAGCAGCTTGCTAGCGGGGTACAATGAGCAGTTCTTC. Protein: CASSLLAGYNEQFF. Supplemented by reference TRBV5-6 and TRBJ2-1, the full variable domain reads DAGVTQSPTHLIKTRGQQVTLRCSPKSGHDTVSWYQQALGQGPQFIFQYYEEEERQRGNFPDRFSGHQFPNYSSELNVNALLLGDSALYLCASSLLAGYNEQFFGPGTRLTVL.

V is TRBV7-3 and J is TRBJ1-1; 7 bases are shared with TRBD1. Germline V lookup: CDR1 SGHTA, CDR2 FQGTGA. With 4 bases clipped from V and 7 bases from J, the junction kept 6 bases outside the gene matches. This CDR3 has 13 residues. The DNA for the CDR3 is TGTGCCAGCAGCTCCGCAGGGGGAGTTGAAGCTTTCTTT. Translated: CASSSAGGVEAFF.

The rearrangement uses TRBV6-1 and TRBJ2-7; 7 bases align to TRBD2. The CDR3 totals 14 residues. Germline V gene sequence: CDR1 MNHNS, CDR2 SASEGT. The ends lost 6 bases at V and 0 bases at J; junction bases unmatched: 5. Written as DNA, the CDR3 is TGTGCCAGCAGGGCGGGGGTCGTCTCCTACGAGCAGTACTTC. It codes for CASRAGVVSYEQYF.

This clone was observed a single time. The chain combines TRBV28 with TRBJ1-2; possibly TRBD1 for D (5 bases). Trimming took 5 bases from V and 2 from J, leaving 12 bases between them. The CDR3 sequence is 14 residues long. Germline CDR1 MDHEN, CDR2 SYDVKM. This chain's CDR3 is CASSPHGDNYGYTF. CDR3 DNA sequence: TGTGCCAGCAGTCCTCACGGGGACAACTATGGCTACACCTTC.

This clone turned up a few times. The chain uses TRBV7-9 and TRBJ2-7, with 10 nucleotides matching TRBD1. The CDR3 length is 16 residues. V lost 1 base, J lost 4 bases, and 7 bases stayed unmatched. Germline-derived CDR1 and CDR2 are SEHNR and FQNEAQ (reference sequence). CDR3: CASSLVLTGGTYEQYV. CDR3 nucleotides: TGTGCCAGCAGCTTAGTTTTGACAGGGGGCACTTACGAGCAGTACGTC.